These 22 T cell receptor beta chains originate from one sample sequenced in a study. TCRdb re-analysed the RT-PCR reads in MiXCR, keeping a single row per CDR3 protein. The data show 650,000 to 800,000 distinct CDR3 sequences, approximately 14% seen once. What was sequenced was memory CD4+ T cells from blood. These receptors all come from a female donor in good health, serving as a healthy control.

Ten or more counts support this clonotype. This chain uses TRBV6-6 with TRBJ2-2; 16 bases map to TRBD2. This CDR3 has 19 residues. Germline values: CDR1 MNHNY, CDR2 SVGAGI (reference sequence). V was pared by 7 bases and J by 4 bases, with 12 bases of the junction left unmatched. The CDR3 is CASTLLGLAGGPTTGELFF. In DNA, the CDR3 is TGTGCCAGCACTCTCCTGGGACTAGCGGGAGGGCCGACCACCGGGGAGCTGTTTTTT.

This clonotype turned up a few times. The gene calls are TRBV4-3 and TRBJ2-2; D tentatively reads TRBD1 or TRBD2 (6 bases each). This CDR3 spans 19 amino acids. V lost 0 bases, J lost 3 bases, and 20 bases lay in between. The V gene's germline CDR1 is LGHNA and CDR2 YSLEER. DNA of the CDR3: TGCGCCAGCAGCCAAGAAGGGGGGAGAAGGGGAATGGACACCGGGGAGCTGTTTTTT. Translated, it gives CASSQEGGRRGMDTGELFF.

The V call is TRBV6-5, the J call TRBJ2-2; unclear D gene. Germline CDR1 and CDR2: MNHEY and SVGAGI. The V end lost 6 bases, the J end lost 2 bases, and 13 bases lay between the germline ends. The CDR3 contains 15 residues. The CDR3 coding sequence is TGTGCCAGCAGCGTAGTTAACGGTAACACCGGGGAGCTGTTTTTT. Translated, it gives CASSVVNGNTGELFF.

Only a few counts were recorded for this clonotype. The genes are TRBV10-3 and TRBJ2-2; 10 bases line up with TRBD2. This CDR3 contains 12 residues. Germline assignment: CDR1 ENHRY and CDR2 SYGVKD. V shed 10 bases and J 6 bases; nucleotides not matched to a gene: 2. The CDR3 bases are TGTGCCACCGGACTAGCGGCCGGGGAGCTGTTTTTT. Translation gives CATGLAAGELFF.

There are a few counts of this clonotype. The V call is TRBV20-1, the J call TRBJ1-1, with D hard to call. Germline CDR1 is DFQATT and CDR2 is SNEGSKA (reference sequence). The CDR3 runs 13 residues. Trimming left V 7 bases short and J 0 bases short, with 12 bases between. CDR3 sequence: CSESDPMNTEAFF. CDR3 sequence (DNA): TGCAGTGAGTCAGACCCCATGAACACTGAAGCTTTCTTT.

Only a few counts were recorded for this clonotype. CDR3: CASSLFSGGAYEQYF. In nucleotides, the CDR3 is TGTGCCAGCAGCTTATTTAGCGGGGGGGCTTACGAGCAGTACTTC. This sequence joins TRBV7-2 and TRBJ2-7; 11 bases fit TRBD2. The V segment lost 2 bases and the J segment 4 bases; nucleotides outside the gene matches: 4. CDR1 and CDR2 (germline): SGHTA, FQGNSA. There are 15 residues in the CDR3.

This clonotype was picked up many times. The DNA of the CDR3 is TGTGCCAGCAGCCCAACCCACCAAGAGACCCAGTACTTC. It yields the protein CASSPTHQETQYF. V usage is TRBV11-2 and J usage is TRBJ2-5; no clear D. CDR3 length: 13 residues. V shed 5 bases and J shed 0 bases, with 7 bases lying between them. Germline V gene data show CDR1 as SGHAT and CDR2 as FQNNGV.

This clonotype was found many times. This chain links TRBV4-3 with TRBJ2-1; D is unclear. This CDR3 contains 14 residues. Germline V gene lookup returns CDR1 LGHNA and CDR2 YSLEER. The germline V and J ends were trimmed by 0 bases and 15 bases, with 18 bases remaining between them. In DNA, the CDR3 is TGCGCCAGCAGCCAAGATAGGCAGTCTCATGCCCCGTTCTTC. This encodes CASSQDRQSHAPFF.

This chain uses TRBV6-1 with TRBJ2-7, with 7 bases lining up with TRBD1. Germline CDR1 MNHNS, CDR2 SASEGT. The CDR3 sequence is 15 residues long. J gave up 2 bases and V 8 bases, and 12 bases lay outside the gene matches. The CDR3 DNA is TGTGCCAGCGGCCCACAGGGGCCCTTCCCCTACGAGCAGTACTTC. Its protein product is CASGPQGPFPYEQYF.

This clonotype has at least ten counts. The chain uses TRBV6-2 or TRBV6-3 and TRBJ2-2; D is perhaps TRBD2 (5 bases). CDR3 size: 16 residues. In germline, CDR1 is MNHEY, CDR2 SVGEGT. V was shortened by 5 bases and J by 5 bases, with 18 bases between the two germline ends. The CDR3 protein is CASSSLGLVATGELFF. CDR3 coding DNA: TGTGCCAGCAGTAGCCTCGGACTGGTCGCGACCGGGGAGCTGTTTTTT.

This clonotype was seen more than once but under ten times. The genes are TRBV11-2 and TRBJ2-1, with a weak D call TRBD2 (6 bases). Germline assignment: CDR1 SGHAT and CDR2 FQNNGV. The CDR3 has 15 residues. Between the trimmed V and J ends, which lost 6 bases and 0 bases, there was a span of 12 bases. CDR3 protein: CASSGAGVSYNEQFF. The CDR3 nucleotides read TGTGCCAGCAGTGGAGCGGGTGTCTCCTACAATGAGCAGTTCTTC.

This clonotype occurred once. The chain links TRBV7-2 to TRBJ2-5; TRBD1 agrees at 8 bases. The CDR3 spans 14 residues. V trimming: 3 bases; J trimming: 4 bases; junction bases outside the gene matches: 4. From germline, CDR1 is SGHTA and CDR2 FQGNSA. The CDR3 reads CASSFTTGGETQYF. Written as DNA, the CDR3 is TGTGCCAGCAGCTTCACCACAGGGGGAGAGACCCAGTACTTC.

In its sample, this clonotype was seen many times. The chain uses TRBV20-1 and TRBJ2-3; 9 nucleotides line up with TRBD1. Trimming cost V 5 bases and J 4 bases; bases outside gene matches: 16. The germline CDR1 and CDR2 sequences are DFQATT and SNEGSKA (reference sequence). This CDR3 has 17 residues. For the CDR3, the DNA is TGCAGTGCTCTTATCTCCGGGACAGGGTTAAGTGCAGATACGCAGTATTTT. Its translation: CSALISGTGLSADTQYF.

V usage is TRBV29-1 and J usage is TRBJ1-1; no reliable D call. Germline V CDR1 and CDR2: SQVTM, ANQGSEA. CDR3 length equals 12 residues. The V end was cut by 7 bases, the J end by 1 base, with 10 bases between. The CDR3 DNA is TGCAGCGGAAAAACAGCGAACACTGAAGCTTTCTTT. This codes for CSGKTANTEAFF.

CDR3 DNA: TGTGCCAGCAGCGACCCTACTAGCGGGGGCAGTAGGAATGAGCAGTTCTTC. The encoded protein is CASSDPTSGGSRNEQFF. The chain has TRBV7-2 and TRBJ2-1, with TRBD2 matching over 11 bases. J lost 7 bases, V lost 5 bases, and 13 bases had no gene match. Germline values: CDR1 SGHTA, CDR2 FQGNSA. The CDR3 is 17 residues long.

This clonotype turned up a few times. The chain recombines TRBV5-1 with TRBJ2-1, with 9 bases aligning to TRBD2. Germline V gives CDR1 SGHRS, CDR2 YFSETQ. V lost 1 base and J lost 5; bases outside the gene matches: 4. The CDR3 covers 15 residues. For the CDR3, the DNA is TGCGCCAGCAGCTTGACGACTAGCGGCCACAATGAGCAGTTCTTC. Encoded protein: CASSLTTSGHNEQFF.

This clonotype was counted between two and nine times. The gene calls are TRBV28 and TRBJ2-1; D might be TRBD1 (5 bases). Germline V CDR1 and CDR2: MDHEN, SYDVKM. The CDR3 is 16 amino acids. The V end was cut by 1 base, the J end by 7 bases, with 17 bases between. This CDR3 reads CASSLFVRVGKNEQFF. DNA for the CDR3: TGTGCCAGCAGTTTATTTGTCAGGGTGGGAAAGAATGAGCAGTTCTTC.

This chain connects TRBV9 to TRBJ1-3; D remains unclear. Germline CDR1 is SGDLS and CDR2 is YYNGEE. The CDR3 length is 15 residues. V shed 3 bases and J shed 4 bases, with 14 bases lying between them. CDR3 sequence (DNA): TGTGCCAGCAGCGCCCACGAGGGCGCCGGAAACACCATATATTTT. It yields the protein CASSAHEGAGNTIYF.

The chain has TRBV20-1 and TRBJ2-1; D perhaps matches TRBD2 (6 bases). V was pared by 5 bases and J by 6 bases, with 11 bases between. Germline loops: CDR1 DFQATT, CDR2 SNEGSKA (reference sequence). The CDR3 runs to 12 residues. CDR3 protein: CSAPRGANEQFF. CDR3 sequence (DNA): TGCAGTGCTCCCCGCGGGGCCAATGAGCAGTTCTTC.

In this sample, this clonotype turned up many times. The rearrangement links TRBV12-3 or TRBV12-4 to TRBJ2-4; D unresolved. This CDR3 spans 11 amino acids. V was pared by 3 bases and J by 15 bases, with 12 bases between. CDR3 region: CASSLELLRYF. The DNA of the CDR3 is TGTGCCAGCAGTTTGGAACTCCTGAGGTACTTC.

The rearrangement joins TRBV12-3 or TRBV12-4 to TRBJ1-3, with D uncertain. V was pared by 5 bases and J by 1 base, with 12 bases between. The CDR3 contains 15 residues. As DNA, the CDR3 is TGTGCCAGCAGTCTCCCGGGAGGGTCTGGAAACACCATATATTTT. Its translation is CASSLPGGSGNTIYF.

The rearrangement uses TRBV5-4 and TRBJ2-1, with 12 bases identical to TRBD1. V shed 3 bases and J 6 bases; nucleotides not matched to a gene: 4. The CDR3 consists of 15 residues. CDR1 is SGHNT, CDR2 YYREEE, per germline (reference sequence). The CDR3 loop reads CASSWGQGAPNEQFF. For the CDR3, the DNA is TGTGCCAGCAGCTGGGGACAGGGGGCTCCCAATGAGCAGTTCTTC.